This T cell receptor (beta chain) was identified in a study of cytomegalovirus exposure and HLA in healthy donors. Across the study: Drawn from HLA-typed donors, around 85 million unique TCRs were held in an early data release.

This PCR relied on a set of 60 Vbeta primers and 13 Jbeta primers. Sequencing was performed with immunoSEQ multiplex PCR; in TCRdb, only in-frame clones are kept and a portion is missing. The sample records about 160,000 clones, 70% to 90% being singletons. V dropped 3 bases and J dropped 5; count of bases not matched to a gene: 5. Per germline, CDR1 MNHNS and CDR2 SASEGT. The CDR3 length is 16 residues. Broader study findings: In a later analysis, an Asian-associated ancestry cluster reportedly showed fewer N-insertions than the roughly 700-donor mean. Several of the most significant clusters appeared, in a later analysis, to be linked to common viral pathogens.

On this clone: The antigen remains unidentified. Other DNA sequences in this sample translate to the same CDR3.

The chain recombines TRBV6-1 with TRBJ2-5, with 14 bases identical to TRBD2. The sequenced sample was PBMCs. The clonotype was recovered from a man in his late teens or twenties in good health and CMV-seropositive. The CDR3 DNA is TGTGCCAGCAGTGATGGACTAGCGGGGGGACACGAGACCCAGTACTTC. It yields the protein CASSDGLAGGHETQYF.